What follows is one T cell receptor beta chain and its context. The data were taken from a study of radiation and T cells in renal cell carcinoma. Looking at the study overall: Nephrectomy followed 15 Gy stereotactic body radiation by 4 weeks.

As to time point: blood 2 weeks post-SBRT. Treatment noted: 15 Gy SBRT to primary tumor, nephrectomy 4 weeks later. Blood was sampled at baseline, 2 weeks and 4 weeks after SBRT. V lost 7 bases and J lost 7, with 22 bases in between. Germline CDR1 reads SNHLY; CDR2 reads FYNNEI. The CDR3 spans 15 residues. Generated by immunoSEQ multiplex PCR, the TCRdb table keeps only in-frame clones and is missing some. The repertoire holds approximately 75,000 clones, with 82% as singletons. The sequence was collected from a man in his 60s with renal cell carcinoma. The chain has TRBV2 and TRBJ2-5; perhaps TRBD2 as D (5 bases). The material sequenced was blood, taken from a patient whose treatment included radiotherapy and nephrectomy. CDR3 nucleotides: TGTGCCAGCACGTCCGGACTTTGGGAATCGGCGACCCAGTACTTC. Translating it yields CASTSGLWESATQYF.